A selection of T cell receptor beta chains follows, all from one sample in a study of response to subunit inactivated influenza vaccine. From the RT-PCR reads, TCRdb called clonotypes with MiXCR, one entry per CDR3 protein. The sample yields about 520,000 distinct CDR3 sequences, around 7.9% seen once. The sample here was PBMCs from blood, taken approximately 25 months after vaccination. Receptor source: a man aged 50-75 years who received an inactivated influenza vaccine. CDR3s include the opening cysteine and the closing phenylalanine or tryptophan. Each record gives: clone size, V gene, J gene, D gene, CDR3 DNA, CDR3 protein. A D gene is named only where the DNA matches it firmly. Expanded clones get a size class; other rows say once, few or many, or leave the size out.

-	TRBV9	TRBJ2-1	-	TGTGCCAGCAGCGTAGAATGGACTACCTACAATGAGCAGTTCTTC	CASSVEWTTYNEQFF
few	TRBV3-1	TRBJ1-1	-	TGTGCCAGCAGCCAAGTGGGCCTAGGGCGGCCTGAAGCTTTCTTT	CASSQVGLGRPEAFF
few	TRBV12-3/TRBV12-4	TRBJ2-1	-	TGTGCCAGCAGTTTTGGGGGGCTAGGTGAGCAGTTCTTC	CASSFGGLGEQFF
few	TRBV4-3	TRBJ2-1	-	TGCGCCAGCAGCCAAGAGGGGAGCCCGGCCAATGAGCAGTTCTTC	CASSQEGSPANEQFF
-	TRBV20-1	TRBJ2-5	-	TGCAGTGCTAGATCCCCCTCTGGTATAGGGACCCAGTACTTC	CSARSPSGIGTQYF
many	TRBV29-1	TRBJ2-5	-	TGCAGCGTCACCCTACGGGGGGCTACTCAAGAGACCCAGTACTTC	CSVTLRGATQETQYF
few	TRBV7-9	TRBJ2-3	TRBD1	TGTGCCAGCAGCTCTCCGGGACAGGGGATCGATACGCAGTATTTT	CASSSPGQGIDTQYF
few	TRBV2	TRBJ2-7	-	TGTGCCAGCAGGACGGATGGGGGCTCCTACGAGCAGTACTTC	CASRTDGGSYEQYF
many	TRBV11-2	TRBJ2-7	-	TGTGCCAGCAGCTTGATGCGAGGCTACGAGCAGTACTTC	CASSLMRGYEQYF
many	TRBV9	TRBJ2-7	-	TGTGCCAGCAGCCCAGACGGCTACTACTCCTACGAGCAGTACTTC	CASSPDGYYSYEQYF
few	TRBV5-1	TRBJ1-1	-	TGCGCCAGCAGCTCTACCGGCGGGAAAACTGAAGCTTTCTTT	CASSSTGGKTEAFF
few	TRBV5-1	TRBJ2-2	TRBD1	TGCGCCAGCAGCCCCCTTGGACAGGGGGTCACCGGGGAGCTGTTTTTT	CASSPLGQGVTGELFF
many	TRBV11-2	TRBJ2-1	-	TGTGCCAGCAGCTTAGATCTGGCTCGGCAGTTCTTC	CASSLDLARQFF
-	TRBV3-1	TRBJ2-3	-	TGTGCCAGCAGCCAAGATCTCACGGCGAGCCCAGATACGCAGTATTTT	CASSQDLTASPDTQYF
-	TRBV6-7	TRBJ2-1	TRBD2	TGTGCCAGCAGTTACCCTACTGGGACTAGCGGGTCGGCGGGGGAGCAGTTCTTC	CASSYPTGTSGSAGEQFF
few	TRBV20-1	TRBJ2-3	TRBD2	TGCAGTGCTGTCGGACTAGCGGGGGCGCCCTACACAGATACGCAGTATTTT	CSAVGLAGAPYTDTQYF
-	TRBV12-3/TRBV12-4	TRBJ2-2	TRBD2	TGTGCCAGCAGTCCCATCCCGGAGCGGGAGTACACCGGGGAGCTGTTTTTT	CASSPIPEREYTGELFF
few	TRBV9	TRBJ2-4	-	TGTGCCAGCAGCACAGGGCTAGCCAAAAACATTCAGTACTTC	CASSTGLAKNIQYF
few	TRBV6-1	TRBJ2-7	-	TGTGCCACCTATTTCCAGGGAGGCGAGCAGTACTTC	CATYFQGGEQYF
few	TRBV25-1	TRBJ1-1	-	TGTGCCAGCAGTGACACCCAGGGACGCACTGAAGCTTTCTTT	CASSDTQGRTEAFF
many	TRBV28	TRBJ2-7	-	TGTGCCAGCAGTCCAGGGGGGCTGCAGTACTTC	CASSPGGLQYF
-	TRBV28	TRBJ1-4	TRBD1	TGTGCCAGTAGGACAGGGTACAATGAAAAACTGTTTTTT	CASRTGYNEKLFF
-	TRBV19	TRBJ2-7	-	TGTGCCAGTAGTTTCCGGGGGCTGAACGAGCAGTACTTC	CASSFRGLNEQYF
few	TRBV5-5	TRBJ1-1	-	TGTGCCAGCAGCTTAATCGATGCGAGGGGTCGTGAAGCTTTCTTT	CASSLIDARGREAFF
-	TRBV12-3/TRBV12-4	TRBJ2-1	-	TGTGCCAGCAGAGATGGATGGGGAGAATACAATGAGCAGTTCTTC	CASRDGWGEYNEQFF
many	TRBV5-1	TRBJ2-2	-	TGCGCCAGCAGCTTGATCGGCGGGACCAACACCGGGGAGCTGTTTTTT	CASSLIGGTNTGELFF
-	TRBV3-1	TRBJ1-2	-	TGTGCCAGCAGCCAAGGTGTTAACTCCGGCTACACCTTC	CASSQGVNSGYTF
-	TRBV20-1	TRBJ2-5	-	TGCAGTGTCCGTGGAGTACAAGAGACCCAGTACTTC	CSVRGVQETQYF
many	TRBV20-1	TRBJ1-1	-	TGCAGTGCTGGACTTAACACTGAAGCTTTCTTT	CSAGLNTEAFF
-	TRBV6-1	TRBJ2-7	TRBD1	TGTGCCAGCAGTGAAGGGACAGGGGGCTACGAGCAGTACTTC	CASSEGTGGYEQYF
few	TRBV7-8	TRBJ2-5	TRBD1	TGTGCCAGCAGCTTAGATCGACAGGGTATAGTTCAAGAGACCCAGTACTTC	CASSLDRQGIVQETQYF
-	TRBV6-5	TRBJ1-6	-	TGTGCCAGCAGTTACGGGCAGAGCTCCTATAATTCACCCCTCCACTTT	CASSYGQSSYNSPLHF
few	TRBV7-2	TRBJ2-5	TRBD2	TGTGCCAGCAGCTTAGGGTTTAGCGGGAGGGAGACCCAGTACTTC	CASSLGFSGRETQYF
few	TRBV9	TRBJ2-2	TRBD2	TGTGCCAGCAGCCCAAGCGGGGGGGCCAACACCGGGGAGCTGTTTTTT	CASSPSGGANTGELFF
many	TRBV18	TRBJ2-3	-	TGTGCCAGCTCACCACTCGGGACTGTCATAACCTCGGATACGCAGTATTTT	CASSPLGTVITSDTQYF
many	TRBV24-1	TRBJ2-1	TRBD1	TGTGCCACCAGTGACATTAGGACAGGGGGCAATGAGCAGTTCTTC	CATSDIRTGGNEQFF
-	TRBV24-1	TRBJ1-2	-	TGTGCCACCAGTGACAGGGGCTATGGCTACACCTTC	CATSDRGYGYTF
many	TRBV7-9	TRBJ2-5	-	TGTGCCAGCAGGGGCAGCACTCCTATGGGGACCCAGTACTTC	CASRGSTPMGTQYF
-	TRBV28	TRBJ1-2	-	TGTGCCGGCAGTTCAACTGGTGGGAGTAACTATGGCTACACCTTC	CAGSSTGGSNYGYTF